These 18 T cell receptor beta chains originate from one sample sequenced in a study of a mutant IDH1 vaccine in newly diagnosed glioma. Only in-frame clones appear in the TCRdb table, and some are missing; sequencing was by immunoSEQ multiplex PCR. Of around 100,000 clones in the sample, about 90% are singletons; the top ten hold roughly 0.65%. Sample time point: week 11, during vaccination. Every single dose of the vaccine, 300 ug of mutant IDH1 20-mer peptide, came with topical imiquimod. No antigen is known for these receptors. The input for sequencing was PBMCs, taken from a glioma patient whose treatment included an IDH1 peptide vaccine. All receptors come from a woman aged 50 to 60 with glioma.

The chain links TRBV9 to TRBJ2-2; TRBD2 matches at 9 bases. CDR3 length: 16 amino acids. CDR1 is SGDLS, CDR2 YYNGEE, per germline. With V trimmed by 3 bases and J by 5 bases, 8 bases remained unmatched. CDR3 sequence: CASSGRSGSGTGELFF. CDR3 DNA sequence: TGTGCCAGCAGCGGCCGTAGCGGGAGCGGTACCGGGGAGCTGTTTTTT.

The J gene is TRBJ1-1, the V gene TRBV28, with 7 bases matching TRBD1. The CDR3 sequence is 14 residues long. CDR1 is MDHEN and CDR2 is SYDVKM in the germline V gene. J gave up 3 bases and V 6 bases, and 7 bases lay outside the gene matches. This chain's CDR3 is CASSSPTGYTEAFF. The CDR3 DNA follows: TGTGCCAGCAGCTCCCCGACAGGGTACACTGAAGCTTTCTTT.

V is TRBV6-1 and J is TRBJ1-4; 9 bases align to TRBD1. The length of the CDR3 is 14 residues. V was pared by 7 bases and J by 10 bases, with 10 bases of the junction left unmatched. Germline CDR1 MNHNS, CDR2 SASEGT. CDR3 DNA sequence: TGTGCCAGCACCGGAAACAGGGGGCGAGTAAAACTGTTTTTT. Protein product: CASTGNRGRVKLFF.

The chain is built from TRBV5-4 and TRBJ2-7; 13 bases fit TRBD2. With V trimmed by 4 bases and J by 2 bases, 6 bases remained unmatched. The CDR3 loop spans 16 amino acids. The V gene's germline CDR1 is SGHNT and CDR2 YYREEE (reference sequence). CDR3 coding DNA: TGTGCCAGCAGCAAGGGAGGGACTAGCGGGGCCTACGAGCAGTACTTC. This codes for CASSKGGTSGAYEQYF.

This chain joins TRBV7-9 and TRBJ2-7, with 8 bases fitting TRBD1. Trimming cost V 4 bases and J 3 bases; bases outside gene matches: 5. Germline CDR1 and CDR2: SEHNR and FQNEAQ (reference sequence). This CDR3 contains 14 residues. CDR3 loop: CASSSRTGNYEQYF. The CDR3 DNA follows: TGTGCCAGCAGCTCTCGGACAGGGAACTACGAGCAGTACTTC.

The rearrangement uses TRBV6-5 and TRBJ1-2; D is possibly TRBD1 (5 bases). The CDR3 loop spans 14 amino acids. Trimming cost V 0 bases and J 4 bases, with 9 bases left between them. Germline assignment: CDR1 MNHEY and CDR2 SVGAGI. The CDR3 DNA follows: TGTGCCAGCAGTTACTCTGACAGCTCCTATGGCTACACCTTC. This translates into CASSYSDSSYGYTF.

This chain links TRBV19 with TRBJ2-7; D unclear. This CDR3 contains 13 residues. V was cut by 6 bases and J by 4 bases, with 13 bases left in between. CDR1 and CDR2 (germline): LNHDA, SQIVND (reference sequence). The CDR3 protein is CASRSQDRYEQYF. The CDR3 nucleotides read TGTGCCAGTAGATCCCAGGACCGTTACGAGCAGTACTTC.

The CDR3 region is CASSRTTAGEQYF. CDR3 nucleotides: TGCGCCAGCAGCCGAACTACCGCGGGAGAGCAGTACTTC. The gene calls are TRBV4-1 and TRBJ2-7, with D maybe TRBD2 (6 bases). V lost 4 bases, J lost 7 bases, and 14 bases lay in between. CDR3 size: 13 residues. Per the germline V gene, CDR1 is MGHRA and CDR2 is YSYEKL.

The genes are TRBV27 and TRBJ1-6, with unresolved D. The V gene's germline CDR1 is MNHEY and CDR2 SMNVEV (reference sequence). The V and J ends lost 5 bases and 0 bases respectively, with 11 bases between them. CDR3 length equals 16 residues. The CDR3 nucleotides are TGTGCCAGCAGTCCTCGACCGATCTCCTATAATTCACCCCTCCACTTT. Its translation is CASSPRPISYNSPLHF.

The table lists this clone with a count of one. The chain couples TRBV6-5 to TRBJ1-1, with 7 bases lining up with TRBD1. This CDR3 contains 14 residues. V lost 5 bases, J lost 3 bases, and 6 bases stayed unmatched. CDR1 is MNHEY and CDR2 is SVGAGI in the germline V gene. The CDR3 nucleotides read TGTGCCAGCAGTCACAAAACAGGGGACACTGAAGCTTTCTTT. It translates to CASSHKTGDTEAFF.

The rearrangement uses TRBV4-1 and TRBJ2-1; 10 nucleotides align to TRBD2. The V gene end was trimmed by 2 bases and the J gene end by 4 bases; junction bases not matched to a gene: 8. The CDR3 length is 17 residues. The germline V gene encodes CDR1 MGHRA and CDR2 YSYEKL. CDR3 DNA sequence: TGCGCCAGCAGCCAATCCGCCGGGACTAGCGCTTACAATGAGCAGTTCTTC. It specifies CASSQSAGTSAYNEQFF.

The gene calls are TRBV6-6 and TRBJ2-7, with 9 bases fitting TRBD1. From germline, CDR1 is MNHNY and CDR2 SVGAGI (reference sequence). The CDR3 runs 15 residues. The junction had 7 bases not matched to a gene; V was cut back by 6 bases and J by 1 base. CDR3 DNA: TGTGCCAGCAGAGCCGGGACAGGGATTTCCTACGAGCAGTACTTC. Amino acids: CASRAGTGISYEQYF.

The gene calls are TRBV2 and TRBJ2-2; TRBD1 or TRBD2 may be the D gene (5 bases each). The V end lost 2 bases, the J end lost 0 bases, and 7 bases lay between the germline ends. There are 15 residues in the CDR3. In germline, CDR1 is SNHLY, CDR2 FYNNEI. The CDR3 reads CASSEQGPNTGELFF. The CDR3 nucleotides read TGTGCCAGCAGTGAACAGGGACCGAACACCGGGGAGCTGTTTTTT.

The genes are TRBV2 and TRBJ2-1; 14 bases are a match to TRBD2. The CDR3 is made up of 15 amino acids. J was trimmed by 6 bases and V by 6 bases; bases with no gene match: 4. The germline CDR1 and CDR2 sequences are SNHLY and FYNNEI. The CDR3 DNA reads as TGTGCCAGCAGGTTAGGACTAGCGGGAGGCAATGAGCAGTTCTTC. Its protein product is CASRLGLAGGNEQFF.

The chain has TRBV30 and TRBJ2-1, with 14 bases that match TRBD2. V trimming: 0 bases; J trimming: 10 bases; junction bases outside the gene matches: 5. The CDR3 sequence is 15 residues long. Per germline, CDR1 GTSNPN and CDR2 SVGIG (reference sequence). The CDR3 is CAWSVGLAGGVEQFF. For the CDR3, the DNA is TGTGCCTGGAGTGTAGGACTAGCGGGGGGTGTGGAGCAGTTCTTC.

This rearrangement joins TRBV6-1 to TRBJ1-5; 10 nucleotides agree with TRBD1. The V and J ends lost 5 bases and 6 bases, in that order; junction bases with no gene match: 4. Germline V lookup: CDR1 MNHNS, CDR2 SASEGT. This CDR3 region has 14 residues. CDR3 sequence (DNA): TGTGCCAGCAGTACTCGGACAGGGGGTCAGCCCCAGCATTTT. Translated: CASSTRTGGQPQHF.

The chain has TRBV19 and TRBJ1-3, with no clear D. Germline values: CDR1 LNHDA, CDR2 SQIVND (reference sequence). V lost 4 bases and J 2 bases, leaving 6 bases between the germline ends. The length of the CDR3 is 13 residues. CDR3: CASSTTAGNTIYF. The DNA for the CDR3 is TGTGCCAGTAGTACTACTGCTGGAAACACCATATATTTT.

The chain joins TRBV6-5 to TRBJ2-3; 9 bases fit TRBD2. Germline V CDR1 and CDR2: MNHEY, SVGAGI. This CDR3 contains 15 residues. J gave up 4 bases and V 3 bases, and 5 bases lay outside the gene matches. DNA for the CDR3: TGTGCCAGCAGTTATTCCCTAGCGGGATCAGATACGCAGTATTTT. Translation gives CASSYSLAGSDTQYF.